A single sample gave rise to the 21 T cell receptor beta chains below, sequenced in a study of blood T cells in healthy people across ages. PCR was performed a second time for roughly 7 to 12 cycles using a sample-barcoded 5' primer and a J-beta primer mix. TCRdb re-called the 5' RACE reads through MiXCR, storing one row per CDR3 protein. The sample has about 570,000 distinct CDR3 sequences; approximately 27% are singletons. The sample consisted of blood. The receptors here all came from a woman aged 65 to 85 in good health.

In this sample, this clonotype turned up a few times. CDR3 in DNA: TGTGCCAGCAGCCAAGATTTGGTTACTAGCAGGAATGAGCAGTTCTTC. This encodes CASSQDLVTSRNEQFF. The chain recombines TRBV3-1 with TRBJ2-1, with a weak D call TRBD2 (6 bases). Germline V gene lookup returns CDR1 LGHDT and CDR2 YNNKEL (reference sequence). Trimming removed 0 bases at V and 7 bases at J, with 16 bases between. This CDR3 region has 16 residues.

This chain joins TRBV7-2 and TRBJ1-4; TRBD1 agrees at 8 bases. V shed 6 bases, J shed 7 bases, and the junction held 10 bases outside the gene matches. The CDR3 is 15 residues long. Germline CDR1 and CDR2: SGHTA and FQGNSA. CDR3 coding DNA: TGTGCCAGCAGTTTATATCAGGGGGCTGGTGAAAAACTGTTTTTT. It is translated as CASSLYQGAGEKLFF.

The rearrangement uses TRBV12-3 or TRBV12-4 and TRBJ2-3, with 7 bases fitting TRBD1. This CDR3 spans 13 amino acids. The J segment lost 3 bases and the V segment lost 5 bases, leaving 2 bases of the junction unmatched. CDR3 bases: TGTGCCAGCAGTACAGGGGTAACAGATACGCAGTATTTT. It is translated as CASSTGVTDTQYF.

Ten or more counts support this clonotype. This chain uses TRBV20-1 with TRBJ2-5, with TRBD1 matching 8 bases. The germline CDR1 and CDR2 sequences are DFQATT and SNEGSKA (reference sequence). The CDR3 totals 16 residues. V trimming: 3 bases; J trimming: 1 base; junction bases outside the gene matches: 10. The CDR3 loop is CSASVRTGFVQETQYF. In DNA form, the CDR3 reads TGCAGTGCTAGCGTTAGGACAGGGTTTGTCCAAGAGACCCAGTACTTC.

The genes are TRBV5-1 and TRBJ2-2; unclear D gene. The CDR3 has 14 residues. CDR1 SGHRS and CDR2 YFSETQ come from the germline V gene. V was shortened by 0 bases and J by 5 bases, with 8 bases between the two germline ends. CDR3 region: CASSLEAHTGELFF. The CDR3 bases are TGCGCCAGCAGCTTGGAAGCGCATACCGGGGAGCTGTTTTTT.

The chain recombines TRBV6-2 or TRBV6-3 with TRBJ1-5; tentative D call: TRBD1 (6 bases). Germline V gives CDR1 MNHEY, CDR2 SVGEGT. CDR3 length: 14 residues. The V gene lost 2 bases and the J gene lost 5 bases, with 10 bases spanning the gap. The CDR3 region is CASSYPYRDQPQHF. Here the CDR3 DNA reads TGTGCCAGCAGTTACCCCTACAGGGATCAGCCCCAGCATTTT.

The table lists this clonotype with a count of one. V and J are TRBV29-1 and TRBJ2-3; D is undetermined. The CDR3 runs to 12 residues. Germline values: CDR1 SQVTM, CDR2 ANQGSEA. Trimming removed 7 bases from V and 9 bases from J, with 17 bases in between. This CDR3 reads CSGEGLKVTQYF. CDR3 in DNA: TGCAGCGGAGAAGGGCTGAAAGTCACGCAGTATTTT.

V and J are TRBV12-3 or TRBV12-4 and TRBJ1-1; no clear D gene. CDR3 size: 14 residues. V dropped 2 bases and J dropped 2 bases, with 9 bases sitting between them. This CDR3 reads CASSLNLVNTEAFF. CDR3 sequence (DNA): TGTGCCAGCAGTTTAAACCTTGTAAACACTGAAGCTTTCTTT.

The rearrangement joins TRBV7-3 to TRBJ1-6, with a weak D call TRBD1 (5 bases). This CDR3 region has 13 residues. Germline assignment: CDR1 SGHTA and CDR2 FQGTGA. V was clipped by 4 bases and J by 10 bases, with 11 bases between them. CDR3 DNA: TGTGCCAGCAGCTGGGACCCGATATCACCCCTCCACTTT. The encoded protein is CASSWDPISPLHF.

The chain couples TRBV12-3 or TRBV12-4 to TRBJ2-5, with 7 bases fitting TRBD2. CDR3 length: 15 residues. V lost 1 base to trimming and J lost 5 bases; unmatched junction nucleotides: 7. The CDR3 loop is CASSLVRRAGETQYF. For the CDR3, the DNA is TGTGCCAGCAGTTTAGTGCGACGAGCGGGGGAGACCCAGTACTTC.

This clonotype was counted a single time. The J gene is TRBJ1-1, the V gene TRBV19, with 9 nucleotides matching TRBD1. V trimming: 6 bases; J trimming: 7 bases; junction bases outside the gene matches: 6. The CDR3 sequence is 13 residues long. CDR1 and CDR2 from the germline V gene are LNHDA and SQIVND (reference sequence). CDR3 coding DNA: TGTGCCAGTAGCGACACAGGGGGCTATGAAGCTTTCTTT. Translated, it gives CASSDTGGYEAFF.

The rearrangement uses TRBV19 and TRBJ1-5, with D unclear. The CDR3 is made up of 15 amino acids. Deletions cut 5 bases from V and 4 bases from J, with 15 bases between. Germline CDR1 reads LNHDA; CDR2 reads SQIVND (reference sequence). This CDR3 reads CASSRPPGENQPQHF. CDR3 DNA sequence: TGTGCCAGTAGTCGACCGCCCGGTGAGAATCAGCCCCAGCATTTT.

The J gene is TRBJ1-4, the V gene TRBV7-8; weak D call: TRBD1 (6 bases). The CDR3 length is 17 residues. CDR1 and CDR2 (germline): SGHVS, FQNEAQ. The V gene lost 1 base and the J gene lost 8 bases, with 20 bases spanning the gap. The CDR3 nucleotides read TGTGCCAGCAGCTTAGAGCGGGACACCAGGAACGGGGAAAAACTGTTTTTT. Translation gives CASSLERDTRNGEKLFF.

The sample holds a few counts of this clonotype. V gene TRBV7-2 combines with J gene TRBJ2-7, with TRBD1 as a possible D gene (6 bases). V lost 0 bases and J 2 bases, leaving 11 bases between the germline ends. CDR1 is SGHTA and CDR2 is FQGNSA in the germline V gene. The CDR3 sequence is 15 residues long. The CDR3 DNA is TGTGCCAGCAGCTTAGCCGACAGGTTCCCCTACGAGCAGTACTTC. Its translation: CASSLADRFPYEQYF.

The CDR3 loop reads CASSFAGYAQPWAYF. The CDR3 DNA reads as TGTGCCAGCAGCTTCGCAGGTTACGCACAGCCATGGGCGTATTTT. The rearrangement links TRBV7-9 to TRBJ2-3; D is unclear. There are 15 residues in the CDR3. In germline, CDR1 is SEHNR, CDR2 FQNEAQ (reference sequence). V was pared by 3 bases and J by 14 bases, with 24 bases between.

This clonotype was counted only a few times. This chain links TRBV30 with TRBJ1-1, with 7 bases fitting TRBD1. This CDR3 region has 13 residues. CDR1 GTSNPN and CDR2 SVGIG come from the germline V gene (reference sequence). V was pared by 1 base and J by 12 bases, with 11 bases of the junction left unmatched. In DNA form, the CDR3 reads TGTGCCTGGAGTGGCTGGGGGCAGGGGGTATCTTTCTTT. Translation gives CAWSGWGQGVSFF.

This chain joins TRBV20-1 and TRBJ1-2; D gene uncertain. Trimming removed 0 bases at V and 6 bases at J, with 14 bases between. Germline V gene lookup returns CDR1 DFQATT and CDR2 SNEGSKA (reference sequence). The CDR3 sequence is 14 residues long. CDR3 nucleotide sequence: TGCAGTGCTAGAGATCTGGACTCGAGGAATGGCTACACCTTC. It is translated as CSARDLDSRNGYTF.

In nucleotides, the CDR3 is TGTGCCAGCTCACCACAGGGGCCAGCCGGGGGATCCTACGAGCAGTACTTC. This translates into CASSPQGPAGGSYEQYF. The chain links TRBV18 to TRBJ2-1, with D possibly TRBD2 on 6 matching bases. Near its end, the DNA agrees better with TRBJ2-7, so the J call may be wrong. Germline CDR1 is KGHSH and CDR2 is LQKENI. There are 17 residues in the CDR3.

This clonotype was seen a few times. The chain carries TRBV15 and TRBJ1-4, with no clear D. Per germline, CDR1 LNHNV and CDR2 YYDKDF (reference sequence). V lost 1 base and J 4 bases, leaving 10 bases between the germline ends. This CDR3 contains 15 residues. In DNA form, the CDR3 reads TGTGCCACCAGCAGAGTAGTAGCCGATAATGAAAAACTGTTTTTT. Its translation: CATSRVVADNEKLFF.

This clonotype has just a few counts. The chain joins TRBV20-1 to TRBJ1-2, with TRBD1 matching over 7 bases. Germline CDR1 and CDR2: DFQATT and SNEGSKA (reference sequence). The CDR3 runs to 13 residues. With V trimmed by 6 bases and J by 4 bases, 8 bases remained unmatched. CDR3 residues: CSAGTGVPYGYTF. In DNA form, the CDR3 reads TGCAGTGCGGGTACAGGGGTCCCCTATGGCTACACCTTC.

This chain joins TRBV21-1 and TRBJ2-1; the D call TRBD2 from the table was never checked on the DNA. TRBV21-1 is termed a pseudogene. The length of the CDR3 is 19 residues. This chain's CDR3 is CASSGSRGVNSIFAHEQFF. The CDR3 DNA is TGTGCCAGCAGCGGGTCTAGAGGTGTGAATAGTATCTTTGCACATGAGCAGTTCTTC.